This is a list of T cell receptor beta chains from one sample in a study of control samples from healthy donors and cancer patients. Sequenced by immunoSEQ multiplex PCR; TCRdb stores in-frame clones only, minus some. Altogether some 45,000 clones are present, around four fifths being singletons, with the ten largest covering 47%. Sequencing was performed on blood. Receptors were obtained from a man aged 55 to 70 in good health. Both conserved end residues are part of each CDR3. The D gene is left open where the match is weak. The listing skips clone size in some rows; elsewhere it reads once, few, many or a size class.

d_call	v_call	clone_size	j_call	cdr3_aa	cdr3_nt
-	TRBV3-1/TRBV3-2	-	TRBJ1-2	CASSQALSGEGYTF	TGTGCCAGCAGCCAAGCCCTCTCGGGCGAGGGCTACACCTTC
-	TRBV9	-	TRBJ2-1	CASSVSDYYYNEQFF	TGTGCCAGCAGCGTTTCGGACTACTACTACAATGAGCAGTTCTTC
TRBD2	TRBV5-6	-	TRBJ2-3	CASSLAGLGDTQYF	TGTGCCAGCAGCTTGGCGGGACTAGGGGATACGCAGTATTTT
TRBD2	TRBV4-1	-	TRBJ2-5	CASSQVPSGGGVRVTQYF	TGCGCCAGCAGCCAAGTTCCGTCTGGCGGGGGGGTAAGGGTGACCCAGTACTTC
TRBD2	TRBV7-6	-	TRBJ2-7	CASSLMGGPGLAGGDYEQYF	TGTGCCAGCAGCCTAATGGGGGGACCGGGACTAGCGGGAGGGGACTACGAGCAGTACTTC
-	TRBV9	-	TRBJ1-2	CASSVGGLGYGYTF	TGTGCCAGCAGCGTAGGAGGGCTCGGCTATGGCTACACCTTC
TRBD2	TRBV28	-	TRBJ2-3	CASSLAGGTPTDTQYF	TGTGCCAGCAGTTTAGCGGGAGGCACCCCCACAGATACGCAGTATTTT
-	TRBV7-8	-	TRBJ1-6	CASSLVPGSQSPLHF	TGTGCCAGCAGCTTAGTTCCGGGTAGTCAGTCACCCCTCCACTTT
TRBD2	TRBV14	-	TRBJ2-3	CASSSNREGGRAQYF	TGTGCCAGCAGCTCAAACCGGGAGGGGGGGCGTGCACAGTATTTT
TRBD1	TRBV2	few	TRBJ2-6	CASSQDRVQWRANVLTF	TGTGCCAGCAGCCAAGACAGGGTCCAATGGAGGGCCAACGTCCTGACTTTC
-	TRBV2	-	TRBJ1-5	CASSESRIQHF	TGTGCCAGCAGTGAGTCTAGGATCCAACATTTT
-	TRBV13	-	TRBJ2-2	CASSLYDTNTGELFF	TGTGCCAGCAGTCTTTACGACACGAACACCGGGGAGCTGTTTTTT
-	TRBV6-1	-	TRBJ1-2	CASSEDGGGYGYTF	TGTGCCAGCAGTGAAGATGGGGGTGGTTATGGCTACACCTTC
-	TRBV30	-	TRBJ1-3	CAWSGLGLSGNTIYF	TGTGCCTGGAGTGGTTTGGGACTCTCTGGAAACACCATATATTTT
-	TRBV4-2	-	TRBJ1-3	CASSPQGTTGNTIYF	TGTGCCAGCAGCCCCCAGGGGACAACTGGAAACACCATATATTTT
-	TRBV9	-	TRBJ2-6	CASSVGEAGANVLTF	TGTGCCAGCAGCGTAGGGGAGGCAGGGGCCAACGTCCTGACTTTC
TRBD2	TRBV27	-	TRBJ2-1	CASSPQRLAGSYNEQFF	TGTGCCAGCAGCCCCCAGCGGCTAGCGGGGAGCTACAATGAGCAGTTCTTC
TRBD1	TRBV11-1	-	TRBJ2-2	CASSLGQGDTGELFF	TGTGCCAGCAGCTTAGGACAGGGAGACACCGGGGAGCTGTTTTTT
TRBD2	TRBV9	-	TRBJ2-1	CASKGSGTYNEQFF	TGTGCCAGCAAAGGTAGCGGGACCTACAATGAGCAGTTCTTC
TRBD1	TRBV3-1/TRBV3-2	once	TRBJ2-7	CASSPTTGVEQYF	TGTGCCAGCAGCCCTACAACAGGGGTCGAGCAGTACTTC
TRBD1	TRBV4-3	-	TRBJ2-2	CASSPLGQGGLAGELFF	TGCGCCAGCAGCCCCCTTGGACAGGGCGGACTTGCCGGGGAGCTGTTTTTT
-	TRBV2	-	TRBJ1-2	CASSTGFDGYTF	TGTGCCAGCAGTACGGGTTTCGATGGCTACACCTTC
TRBD1	TRBV6-5	-	TRBJ1-1	CASSYSKWGTDRAFF	TGTGCCAGCAGTTACTCGAAGTGGGGGACAGATCGAGCTTTCTTT
-	TRBV27	-	TRBJ2-3	CASSLRDLRRRACTDTQYF	TGTGCCAGCAGCTTGCGGGACCTTAGGAGGAGGGCCTGCACAGATACGCAGTATTTT
-	TRBV18	-	TRBJ1-4	CASSPTVNEKLFF	TGTGCCAGCTCACCCACAGTTAATGAAAAACTGTTTTTT
-	TRBV21-1	few	TRBJ1-3	CASSNSGPWTAGNTIYF	TGTGCCAGCAGCAATTCGGGGCCCTGGACGGCTGGAAACACCATATATTTT
TRBD1	TRBV9	-	TRBJ2-5	CASSAGQSETQYF	TGTGCCAGCAGCGCGGGACAGTCAGAGACCCAGTACTTC
TRBD2	TRBV2	-	TRBJ2-1	CASSEVGGPGGGKFF	TGTGCCAGCAGTGAAGTAGGCGGGCCCGGGGGGGGAAAGTTCTTC
TRBD1	TRBV5-6	few	TRBJ2-7	CASSFRNRGTHEQYF	TGTGCCAGCAGCTTTCGGAACAGGGGGACCCACGAGCAGTACTTC
-	TRBV4-3	-	TRBJ2-2	CASSPRSYQNTGELFF	TGCGCCAGCAGCCCTCGCTCATATCAGAACACCGGGGAGCTGTTTTTT
-	TRBV5-4	-	TRBJ2-5	CASSLEPSGPQETQYF	TGTGCCAGCAGCTTGGAGCCGAGCGGCCCTCAGGAGACCCAGTACTTC
-	TRBV11-2	-	TRBJ1-2	CASSLRREGSGYTF	TGTGCCAGCAGCTTAAGACGAGAGGGGAGCGGCTACACCTTC
-	TRBV5-4	-	TRBJ1-3	CASSLAGAGNTIYF	TGTGCCAGCAGCTTAGCGGGGGCTGGAAACACCATATATTTT
TRBD2	TRBV5-5	-	TRBJ2-7	CASSTLGLAGGYEQYF	TGTGCCAGCAGCACTCTGGGACTAGCGGGAGGCTACGAGCAGTACTTC
-	TRBV6-5	-	TRBJ2-7	CASSYLPDAGYEQYF	TGTGCCAGCAGTTACCTCCCGGATGCCGGATACGAGCAGTACTTC
TRBD2	TRBV3-1/TRBV3-2	once	TRBJ2-7	CASSPYGGRFYEQYF	TGTGCCAGCAGCCCCTATGGCGGGAGGTTTTACGAGCAGTACTTC
-	TRBV4-1	-	TRBJ1-1	CASTPSSGRMNTEAFF	TGCGCCAGCACGCCCTCCAGTGGGCGGATGAACACTGAAGCTTTCTTT
-	TRBV6-5	-	TRBJ1-1	CASRDLGAENTEAFF	TGTGCCAGCAGGGACCTCGGGGCGGAGAACACTGAAGCTTTCTTT
TRBD2	TRBV5-1	-	TRBJ2-1	CASSSLISGRVGEQFF	TGCGCCAGCAGCTCCCTCATTTCCGGGAGGGTCGGTGAGCAGTTCTTC
-	TRBV5-8	-	TRBJ2-7	CASSLGQTLLYEQYF	TGTGCCAGCAGCTTGGGACAGACCTTACTCTACGAGCAGTACTTC
-	TRBV5-5	medium-sized	TRBJ1-6	CASSPSAGYSYNSPLHF	TGTGCCAGCAGCCCTAGCGCAGGGTACTCCTATAATTCACCCCTCCACTTT
TRBD1	TRBV30	-	TRBJ1-5	CAWSGGQTNQPQHF	TGTGCCTGGAGTGGGGGACAGACCAATCAGCCCCAGCATTTT
-	TRBV9	-	TRBJ2-7	CASSVGVGGYSYEQYF	TGTGCCAGCAGCGTAGGAGTAGGGGGTTACTCCTACGAGCAGTACTTC
TRBD1	TRBV4-1	-	TRBJ1-5	CASSALQGANQPQHF	TGCGCCAGCAGCGCGTTACAGGGGGCAAATCAGCCCCAGCATTTT
-	TRBV4-3	-	TRBJ1-6	CASSQSPGQIRNNSPLHF	TGCGCCAGCAGCCAATCCCCGGGACAAATCAGGAATAATTCACCCCTCCACTTT
-	TRBV11-2	-	TRBJ1-1	CASSLVKQTEAFF	TGTGCCAGCAGCTTAGTAAAGCAGACTGAAGCTTTCTTT
-	TRBV14	-	TRBJ1-2	CASSQDSTSVMDGYTF	TGTGCCAGCAGCCAAGATTCAACCAGTGTAATGGACGGCTACACCTTC
TRBD1	TRBV18	-	TRBJ2-2	CASSTLGQGVTGELFF	TGTGCCAGCTCCACCTTAGGACAGGGGGTCACCGGGGAGCTGTTTTTT
-	TRBV11-2	-	TRBJ2-7	CASSTRASYEQYF	TGTGCCAGCAGCACCAGGGCGTCCTACGAGCAGTACTTC
-	TRBV24-1	many	TRBJ2-5	CATSDPSMGGAETQYF	TGTGCCACCAGTGATCCTTCTATGGGGGGCGCGGAGACCCAGTACTTC
-	TRBV6-5	-	TRBJ2-7	CASGKPRTELREQYF	TGTGCCAGCGGGAAACCCAGGACGGAGCTAAGGGAGCAGTACTTC